This T cell receptor beta chain was retrieved from a study of blood T cell repertoires in COVID-19. Study context: Samples representing acute and convalescent COVID-19 were sourced from the United States, Italy and Spain. PBMCs, B-cell-depleted T cells, or T cells provided the cDNA or gDNA that made up the material.

As handled by the study authors: Counts of nucleated cells, estimated from reference gene primer amplification, were obtained. TCRdb's copy holds only in-frame clones and misses some; the assay was immunoSEQ multiplex PCR. D and trimming come from the DNA, and the V and J calls and clone size come from that table. The sample yields 450,000 or so clones, 80% to 90% seen once. A Seattle source enrolled patients during active infection and followed them longitudinally. Sequenced input: peripheral blood. This receptor was identified in a man between 18 and 29 years old with COVID-19, enrolled during active disease.

The DNA for the CDR3 is TGTGCCAGTAGTACGCAACGGGGAGGAGGGTACAATGAGCAGTTCTTC. Amino acid sequence: CASSTQRGGGYNEQFF. The chain is built from TRBV19 and TRBJ2-1; a possible D gene is TRBD2 (6 bases). The V and J ends lost 4 bases and 4 bases respectively, with 17 bases between them. CDR3 length: 16 amino acids. Germline-derived CDR1 and CDR2 are LNHDA and SQIVND (reference sequence).